This TCR beta chain was retrieved from a study of CD8+ T cells in alopecia areata. Study findings and constraints: In blood and scalp, many expanded lesional clones persisted during tofacitinib.

CDR3 length: 12 amino acids. CDR1 is SQVTM, CDR2 ANQGSEA, per germline. J was trimmed by 4 bases and V by 6 bases; bases with no gene match: 3. Extracted from the samples, RNA was reverse transcribed into cDNA to serve as the sequencing template. Produced via immunoSEQ multiplex PCR; TCRdb's table is partial and in-frame only. This table has approximately 100,000 clones, approximately 63% appearing once. This clone was seen a few times. Its specificity is unknown. Treatment denoted: oral pan-JAK inhibitor, 5-10 mg twice daily. Alopecia areata patients provided lesional scalp punch biopsies and peripheral blood. CD4+ and CD8+ T cells were sorted from PBMCs.

The chain couples TRBV29-1 to TRBJ2-3, with 8 nucleotides matching TRBD1. The receptor was isolated from a human donor with alopecia areata. The sequencing used CD8+ T cells sorted from blood, collected at roughly week 58, from a patient treated with tofacitinib. CDR3 sequence (DNA): TGCAGCGTGGGGACAGGTTCAGATACGCAGTATTTT. Protein: CSVGTGSDTQYF.